The source of this T cell receptor (beta chain) is a study of blood T cell repertoires in COVID-19. Whole-study context: The samples span acute and convalescent COVID-19 from the United States, Italy and Spain. Nucleic acid was either cDNA or gDNA, and it came from T cells, B-cell-depleted T cells, or PBMCs.

In germline, CDR1 is SGHAT, CDR2 FQNNGV. The germline V and J ends were trimmed by 0 bases and 1 base, with 6 bases remaining between them. This CDR3 is 15 amino acids long. In the original workflow: Counts of nucleated cells, estimated from reference gene primer amplification, were obtained. The data were produced by immunoSEQ multiplex PCR, yet TCRdb's version contains in-frame clones alone and is incomplete. D and trimming come from the DNA, and the V and J calls and clone size come from that table. The table lists just over 200,000 clones, about three quarters of them singletons. Turning to this clone: At the DNA level, this CDR3 is encoded by other sequences in the same sample as well.

The rearrangement uses TRBV11-2 and TRBJ2-2; D unresolved. This sequence originates from a woman aged 70-85 years with acute or convalescent COVID-19. Source material: peripheral blood. CDR3 region: CASSLEGRNTGELFF. In nucleotides, the CDR3 is TGTGCCAGCAGCTTAGAGGGCAGGAACACCGGGGAGCTGTTTTTT.